This T cell receptor (beta chain) came from a study of long-term antiretroviral therapy in people with HIV. Study-wide points: Diversity measured after ART increased yet remained under transplant donor controls. Whichever time point was examined, clones expanded before ART dominated the repertoire.

Turning to this clone: The antigen remains unidentified.

Survey level was the resolution at which the v3.0 immunoSEQ assay ran. The repertoire was sequenced with immunoSEQ multiplex PCR; TCRdb's copy has only in-frame clones and lacks some. The sample shows about 28,000 clones, 95% of them seen only once. The source was unsorted PBMCs, collected 5.3 years after starting antiretroviral therapy. This TCR derives from a man in his fifties or sixties with HIV.

The DNA of the CDR3 is TGCGCCAGCAGCCAAGAGGACAGGGTGTTCTACAATGAGCAGTTCTTC. This translates into CASSQEDRVFYNEQFF. This sequence joins TRBV4-3 and TRBJ2-1, with 8 bases identical to TRBD1. The germline gives CDR1 LGHNA, CDR2 YSLEER. Trimming removed 0 bases from V and 3 bases from J; junction bases left unmatched: 4. The CDR3 loop spans 16 amino acids.